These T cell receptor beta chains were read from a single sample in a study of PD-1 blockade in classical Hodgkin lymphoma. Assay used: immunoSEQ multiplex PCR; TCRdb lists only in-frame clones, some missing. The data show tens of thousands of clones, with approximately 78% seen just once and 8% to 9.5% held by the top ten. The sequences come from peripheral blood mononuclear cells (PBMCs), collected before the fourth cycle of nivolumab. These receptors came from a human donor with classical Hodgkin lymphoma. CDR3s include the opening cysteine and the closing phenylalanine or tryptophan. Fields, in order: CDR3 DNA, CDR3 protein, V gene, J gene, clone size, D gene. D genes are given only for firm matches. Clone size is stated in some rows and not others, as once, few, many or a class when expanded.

DNA: TGTGCCAGCAGGTTATCTCCAGGGGCGGGGGAGCAGTACTTC; CDR3: CASRLSPGAGEQYF; V: TRBV7-2; J: TRBJ2-7; size: once; D: -
DNA: TGTGCCAGTAGTGCCCGCAGCGGGAGAATAGACGAGCAGTACTTC; CDR3: CASSARSGRIDEQYF; V: TRBV19; J: TRBJ2-7; size: -; D: TRBD2
DNA: TGTGCCAGTTCCCGAGGACTACAATACGAGCAGTACTTC; CDR3: CASSRGLQYEQYF; V: TRBV19; J: TRBJ2-7; size: -; D: -
DNA: TGTGCCAGCAGCTTGGGGACAGGGTGGGAGACCCAGTACTTC; CDR3: CASSLGTGWETQYF; V: TRBV5-4; J: TRBJ2-5; size: -; D: TRBD1
DNA: TGTGCCATCAGTGAGTCGCGGGATATAAACACCATATATTTT; CDR3: CAISESRDINTIYF; V: TRBV10-3; J: TRBJ1-3; size: -; D: -
DNA: TGTGCCAGCAGCTTGAGCGGAGGGCTCTATGGCTACACCTTC; CDR3: CASSLSGGLYGYTF; V: TRBV5-5; J: TRBJ1-2; size: -; D: -
DNA: TGCGCCAGCAGCTCCGGTCCAGGGGCCGGGACCTACGAGCAGTACTTC; CDR3: CASSSGPGAGTYEQYF; V: TRBV5-1; J: TRBJ2-7; size: -; D: -
DNA: TGCGCCAGCAGCTTGCGGGGCCAAGACGCGCTGTTTTTT; CDR3: CASSLRGQDALFF; V: TRBV5-1; J: TRBJ1-4; size: -; D: -
DNA: TGTGCCAAGGACAGGGGGGCAGATACGCAGTATTTT; CDR3: CAKDRGADTQYF; V: TRBV2; J: TRBJ2-3; size: -; D: TRBD1
DNA: TGTGCCAGCAGCTTAGAGCTAGTAGAGACCCAGTACTTC; CDR3: CASSLELVETQYF; V: TRBV11-1; J: TRBJ2-5; size: -; D: -
DNA: TGTGCCAGCAGTTATGGCTCTGTTGGCTACACCTTC; CDR3: CASSYGSVGYTF; V: TRBV6-6; J: TRBJ1-2; size: -; D: -
DNA: TGTGCCAGCAGTTACCCAGGGGCAGCTAATGAAAAACTGTTTTTT; CDR3: CASSYPGAANEKLFF; V: TRBV6-6; J: TRBJ1-4; size: -; D: -
DNA: TGTGCCAGCAGCTTGTCACTAGCCGGGGATACGCAGTATTTT; CDR3: CASSLSLAGDTQYF; V: TRBV5-4; J: TRBJ2-3; size: -; D: -
DNA: TGTGCCAGCAGTCGGACTACCAACACCGGGGAGCTGTTTTTT; CDR3: CASSRTTNTGELFF; V: TRBV6-6; J: TRBJ2-2; size: few; D: -
DNA: TGCAGTGCTAGCGGTTCGCGGGGCCACACCTTC; CDR3: CSASGSRGHTF; V: TRBV20-1; J: TRBJ1-2; size: -; D: -
DNA: TGTGCCAGCTCACCACTTAGACTAGCGGATAACTACGAGCAGTACTTC; CDR3: CASSPLRLADNYEQYF; V: TRBV18; J: TRBJ2-7; size: -; D: TRBD2
DNA: TGTGCCAGCAGCCTCCCCCTAGCGGGAGTCAATGAGCAGTTCTTC; CDR3: CASSLPLAGVNEQFF; V: TRBV7-9; J: TRBJ2-1; size: -; D: TRBD2
DNA: TGTGCCTGGAAAGGGACGGCTAACTATGGCTACACCTTC; CDR3: CAWKGTANYGYTF; V: TRBV30; J: TRBJ1-2; size: once; D: -
DNA: TGTGCCATCAGTGAGTTAGGTTCCTTTGGCACAGATACGCAGTATTTT; CDR3: CAISELGSFGTDTQYF; V: TRBV10-3; J: TRBJ2-3; size: -; D: -
DNA: TGCGCCAGCAGCTTGGATAGCGGGGGGGCGAAGGGGCAGTTCTTC; CDR3: CASSLDSGGAKGQFF; V: TRBV5-1; J: TRBJ2-1; size: -; D: TRBD2
DNA: TGTGCCAGCAGCGGGACAGGGGGAGGATTAGAGACCCAGTACTTC; CDR3: CASSGTGGGLETQYF; V: TRBV5-6; J: TRBJ2-5; size: -; D: TRBD1
DNA: TGCAGTGCTCCAAACACCGGGGAGCTGTTTTTT; CDR3: CSAPNTGELFF; V: TRBV20-1; J: TRBJ2-2; size: -; D: -
DNA: TGTGCCAGCAGGGGGTCGGGGTCCCCAAACTATGGCTACACCTTC; CDR3: CASRGSGSPNYGYTF; V: TRBV6-5; J: TRBJ1-2; size: -; D: -
DNA: TGTGCCATCAGTGACTACGACAGGGCCTATGGCTACACCTTC; CDR3: CAISDYDRAYGYTF; V: TRBV10-3; J: TRBJ1-2; size: -; D: TRBD1
DNA: TGTGCCAGCACCGATATTGCAACTAATGAAAAACTGTTTTTT; CDR3: CASTDIATNEKLFF; V: TRBV2; J: TRBJ1-4; size: -; D: -
DNA: TGTGCCAGCAGCTCACAACTGGGACAAACCTCAGAGCAGTACTTC; CDR3: CASSSQLGQTSEQYF; V: TRBV5-4; J: TRBJ2-7; size: -; D: -
DNA: TGTGCCAGCAGTCCTGGACAGGGCGGGGAGACCCAGTACTTC; CDR3: CASSPGQGGETQYF; V: TRBV2; J: TRBJ2-5; size: few; D: TRBD1
DNA: TGTGCCAGCTCACCTTCGGCAGGCCGTAGGCAGCCCCAGCATTTT; CDR3: CASSPSAGRRQPQHF; V: TRBV18; J: TRBJ1-5; size: -; D: -
DNA: TGCGCCAGCAGCTGGGACGGAACCGGGGAGCTGTTTTTT; CDR3: CASSWDGTGELFF; V: TRBV5-1; J: TRBJ2-2; size: -; D: -
DNA: TGCGCCAGCAGCTGGGGCGGGGCCGACCAAGAGACCCAGTACTTC; CDR3: CASSWGGADQETQYF; V: TRBV5-1; J: TRBJ2-5; size: -; D: -
DNA: TGTGCTAGTGGTTTTGGGGGTACGAACACCGGGGAGCTGTTTTTT; CDR3: CASGFGGTNTGELFF; V: TRBV12-5; J: TRBJ2-2; size: -; D: -
DNA: TGTGCCAGCAGCCCGAGGACACGCCGAGGGCTGGAGTTCTTC; CDR3: CASSPRTRRGLEFF; V: TRBV5-4; J: TRBJ2-1; size: -; D: -
DNA: TGCGCCAGCAGCCAAGCCCGGGGCTATGGCTACACCTTC; CDR3: CASSQARGYGYTF; V: TRBV4-1; J: TRBJ1-2; size: -; D: -
DNA: TGTGCCAGCAGAGCCGGGACAAGTAATGAAAAACTGTTTTTT; CDR3: CASRAGTSNEKLFF; V: TRBV19; J: TRBJ1-4; size: -; D: -
DNA: TGTGCCAGCAGCGTCATGGCGGGGTCAAGCACAGATACGCAGTATTTT; CDR3: CASSVMAGSSTDTQYF; V: TRBV9; J: TRBJ2-3; size: -; D: -
DNA: TGTGCCAGTAGCCTGAGGCAAAGGGCCGGGGAGCTGTTTTTT; CDR3: CASSLRQRAGELFF; V: TRBV19; J: TRBJ2-2; size: -; D: -
DNA: TGTGCCAGCAGCAGACCTAATGAAAAACTGTTTTTT; CDR3: CASSRPNEKLFF; V: TRBV6-1; J: TRBJ1-4; size: -; D: -
DNA: TGTGCCATCAGTGAGGTGGCGGGAACCCGAGGAAACACCATATATTTT; CDR3: CAISEVAGTRGNTIYF; V: TRBV10-3; J: TRBJ1-3; size: -; D: -
DNA: TGTGCCAGCAGTGCCCCGCGCTCAGGGAACTACGAGCAGTACTTC; CDR3: CASSAPRSGNYEQYF; V: TRBV6-6; J: TRBJ2-7; size: -; D: -
DNA: TGTGCCAGCAGCTTTCAGGGGAGCGGGGAGCTGTTTTTT; CDR3: CASSFQGSGELFF; V: TRBV7-9; J: TRBJ2-2; size: -; D: -
DNA: TGTGCCAGTAGTATAGCCTCGGGGCTCATGGCCCAGCATTTT; CDR3: CASSIASGLMAQHF; V: TRBV19; J: TRBJ1-5; size: -; D: -
DNA: TGTGCCAGCAGCCGGACAGGGGACGGCTACACCTTC; CDR3: CASSRTGDGYTF; V: TRBV6-6; J: TRBJ1-2; size: -; D: TRBD1